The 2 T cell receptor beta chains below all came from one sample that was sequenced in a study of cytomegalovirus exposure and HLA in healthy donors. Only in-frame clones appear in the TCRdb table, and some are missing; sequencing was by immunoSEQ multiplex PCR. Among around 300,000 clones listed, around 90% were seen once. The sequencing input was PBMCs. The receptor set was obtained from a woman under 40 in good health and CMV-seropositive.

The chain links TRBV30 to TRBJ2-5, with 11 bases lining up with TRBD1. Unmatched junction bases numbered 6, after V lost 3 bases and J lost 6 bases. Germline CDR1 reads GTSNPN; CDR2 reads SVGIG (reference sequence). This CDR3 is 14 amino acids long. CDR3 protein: CAWSAGTGGKTQYF. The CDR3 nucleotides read TGTGCCTGGAGCGCCGGGACAGGGGGAAAGACCCAGTACTTC.

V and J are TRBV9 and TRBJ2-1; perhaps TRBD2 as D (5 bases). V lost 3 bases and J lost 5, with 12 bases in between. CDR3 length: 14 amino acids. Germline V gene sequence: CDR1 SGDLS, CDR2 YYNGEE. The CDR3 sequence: CASSGSSAHNEQFF. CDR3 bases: TGTGCCAGCAGCGGAAGTAGCGCCCACAATGAGCAGTTCTTC.